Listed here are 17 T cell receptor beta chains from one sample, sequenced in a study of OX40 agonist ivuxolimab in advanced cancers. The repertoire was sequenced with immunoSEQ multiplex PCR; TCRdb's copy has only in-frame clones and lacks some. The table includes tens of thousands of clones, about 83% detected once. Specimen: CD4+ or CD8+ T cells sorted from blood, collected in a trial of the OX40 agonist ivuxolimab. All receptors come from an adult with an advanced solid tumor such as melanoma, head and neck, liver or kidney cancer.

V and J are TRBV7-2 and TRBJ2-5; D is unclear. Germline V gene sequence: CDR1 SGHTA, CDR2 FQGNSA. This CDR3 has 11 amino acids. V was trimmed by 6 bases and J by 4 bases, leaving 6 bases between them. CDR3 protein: CASRFGETQYF. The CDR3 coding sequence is TGTGCCAGCAGATTTGGAGAGACCCAGTACTTC.

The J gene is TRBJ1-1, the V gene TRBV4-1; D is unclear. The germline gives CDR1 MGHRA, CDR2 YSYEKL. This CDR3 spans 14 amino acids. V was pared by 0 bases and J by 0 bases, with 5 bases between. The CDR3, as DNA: TGCGCCAGCAGCCAAGATGGGATGAACACTGAAGCTTTCTTT. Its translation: CASSQDGMNTEAFF.

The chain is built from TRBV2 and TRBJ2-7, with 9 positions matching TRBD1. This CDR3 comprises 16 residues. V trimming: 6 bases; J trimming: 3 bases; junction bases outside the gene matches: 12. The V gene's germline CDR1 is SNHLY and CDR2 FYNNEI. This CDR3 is CASRDGTGQHYYEQYF. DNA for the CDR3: TGTGCCAGCAGGGACGGGACAGGGCAGCATTACTACGAGCAGTACTTC.

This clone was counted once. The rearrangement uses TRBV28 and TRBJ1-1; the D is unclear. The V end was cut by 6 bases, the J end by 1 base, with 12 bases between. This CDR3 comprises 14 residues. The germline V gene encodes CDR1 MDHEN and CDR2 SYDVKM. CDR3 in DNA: TGTGCCAGCAGCCAGTCCTTACGGAACACTGAAGCTTTCTTT. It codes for CASSQSLRNTEAFF.

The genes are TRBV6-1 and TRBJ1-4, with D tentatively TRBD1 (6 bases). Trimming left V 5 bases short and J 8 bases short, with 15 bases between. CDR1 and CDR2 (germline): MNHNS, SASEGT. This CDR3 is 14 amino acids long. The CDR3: CASSIAGTPEKLFF. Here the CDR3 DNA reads TGTGCCAGCAGTATAGCCGGGACACCCGAAAAACTGTTTTTT.

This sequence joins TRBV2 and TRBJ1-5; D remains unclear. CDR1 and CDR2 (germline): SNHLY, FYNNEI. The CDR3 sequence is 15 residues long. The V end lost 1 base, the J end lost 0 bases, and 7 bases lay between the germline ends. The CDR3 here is CASSEGQHSNQPQHF. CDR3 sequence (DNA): TGTGCCAGCAGTGAAGGTCAGCATAGCAATCAGCCCCAGCATTTT.

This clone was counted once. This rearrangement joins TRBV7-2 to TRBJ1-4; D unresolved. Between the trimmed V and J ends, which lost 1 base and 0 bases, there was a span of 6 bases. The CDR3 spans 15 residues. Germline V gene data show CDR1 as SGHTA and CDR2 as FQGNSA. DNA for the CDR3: TGTGCCAGCAGCTTAGGAGAAGCAACTAATGAAAAACTGTTTTTT. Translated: CASSLGEATNEKLFF.

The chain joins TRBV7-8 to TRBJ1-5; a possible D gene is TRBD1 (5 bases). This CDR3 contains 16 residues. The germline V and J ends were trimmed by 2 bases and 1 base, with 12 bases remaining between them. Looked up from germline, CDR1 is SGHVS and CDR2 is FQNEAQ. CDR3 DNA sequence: TGTGCCAGCAGCTTACTGGGGGGAGGGAGCAATCAGCCCCAGCATTTT. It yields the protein CASSLLGGGSNQPQHF.

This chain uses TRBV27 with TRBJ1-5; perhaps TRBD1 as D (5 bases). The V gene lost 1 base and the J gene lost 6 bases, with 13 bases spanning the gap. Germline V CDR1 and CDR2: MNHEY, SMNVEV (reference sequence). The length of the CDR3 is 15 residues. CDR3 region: CASSLWGGARQPQHF. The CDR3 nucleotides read TGTGCCAGCAGTTTATGGGGGGGAGCTCGTCAGCCCCAGCATTTT.

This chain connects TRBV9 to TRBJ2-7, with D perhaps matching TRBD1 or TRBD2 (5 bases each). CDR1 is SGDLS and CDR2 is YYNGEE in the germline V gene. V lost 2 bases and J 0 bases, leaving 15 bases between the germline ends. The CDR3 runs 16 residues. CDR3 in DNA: TGTGCCAGCAGCGTCGGGGCTACTCCCGGCTCCTACGAGCAGTACTTC. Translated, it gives CASSVGATPGSYEQYF.

This CDR3 reads CARSLVSPVQYNEQFF. The CDR3 nucleotides read TGTGCCAGAAGCTTAGTGAGCCCAGTACAGTACAATGAGCAGTTCTTC. This chain uses TRBV7-5 with TRBJ2-1; whether TRBD1, the table's D call, matches the DNA was not checked. TRBV7-5 is recorded as a pseudogene. The CDR3 sequence is 16 residues long.

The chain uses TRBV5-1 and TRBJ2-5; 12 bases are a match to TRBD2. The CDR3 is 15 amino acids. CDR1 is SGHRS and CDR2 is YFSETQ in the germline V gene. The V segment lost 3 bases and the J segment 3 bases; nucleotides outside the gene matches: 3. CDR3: CASSSTSGGKETQYF. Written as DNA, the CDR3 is TGCGCCAGCAGCTCGACTAGCGGGGGCAAAGAGACCCAGTACTTC.

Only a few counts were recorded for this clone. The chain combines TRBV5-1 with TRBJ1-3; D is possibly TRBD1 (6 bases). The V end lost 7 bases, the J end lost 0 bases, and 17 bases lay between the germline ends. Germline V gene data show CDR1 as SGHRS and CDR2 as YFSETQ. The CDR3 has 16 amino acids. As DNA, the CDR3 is TGCGCCAGCTCCGCTGGTCAGGGGAGCTCTGGAAACACCATATATTTT. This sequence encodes CASSAGQGSSGNTIYF.

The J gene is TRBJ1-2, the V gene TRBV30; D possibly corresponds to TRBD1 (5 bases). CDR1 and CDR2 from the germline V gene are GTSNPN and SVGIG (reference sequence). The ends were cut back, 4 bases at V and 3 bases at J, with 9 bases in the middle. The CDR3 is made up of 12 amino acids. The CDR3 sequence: CAWKGRDYGYTF. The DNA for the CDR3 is TGTGCCTGGAAGGGGAGGGACTATGGCTACACCTTC.

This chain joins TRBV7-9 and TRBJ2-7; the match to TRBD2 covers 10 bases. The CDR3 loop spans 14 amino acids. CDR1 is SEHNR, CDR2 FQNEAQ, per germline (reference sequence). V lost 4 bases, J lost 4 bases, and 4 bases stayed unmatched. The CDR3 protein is CASSSRTSGYEQYF. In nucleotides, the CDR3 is TGTGCCAGCAGCTCGAGGACTAGCGGATACGAGCAGTACTTC.

The CDR3 DNA sequence: TGTGCCAGCAGATTCACGACAGGGGGCTTCGACGAGCAGTACTTC. Translating it yields CASRFTTGGFDEQYF. The chain is built from TRBV6-6 and TRBJ2-7; 10 bases are shared with TRBD1. The germline CDR1 and CDR2 sequences are MNHNY and SVGAGI (reference sequence). With 6 bases clipped from V and 5 bases from J, the junction kept 10 bases outside the gene matches. The CDR3 is made up of 15 amino acids.

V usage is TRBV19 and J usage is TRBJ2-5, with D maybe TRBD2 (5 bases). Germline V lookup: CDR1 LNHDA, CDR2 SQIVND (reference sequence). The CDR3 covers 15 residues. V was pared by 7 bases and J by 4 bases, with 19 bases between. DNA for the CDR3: TGTGCCAGTACCTTGACTATAGAGGACCGAGAGACCCAGTACTTC. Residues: CASTLTIEDRETQYF.